This T cell receptor beta chain came from a study of blood T cell repertoires in COVID-19. Generated by immunoSEQ multiplex PCR, the TCRdb table keeps only in-frame clones and is missing some. The sample has 250,000 or so clones, about 83% seen once; the top ten hold 1.5% to 1.7%. V shed 3 bases and J 6 bases; nucleotides not matched to a gene: 18. CDR1 is KGHDR and CDR2 is SFDVKD in the germline V gene. This CDR3 is built from 20 residues. The genes are TRBV24-1 and TRBJ2-2, with TRBD2 identical over 10 bases. This sequence originates from a middle-aged woman who had recovered from COVID-19. The sample comprised peripheral blood. Here the CDR3 reads CATSDPSWSSGGHLPGELFF. DNA of the CDR3: TGTGCCACCAGTGATCCCTCTTGGAGTAGCGGGGGGCATCTACCCGGGGAGCTGTTTTTT.